This T cell receptor (beta chain) stems from a study of cytotoxic CD8 clonotypes in ibrutinib-treated CLL. Study-wide context: Across samples, productive templates numbered 255,043 and productive rearrangements reached over 90,000 on average.

As concerns this clone: What it binds is unknown.

Deep sequencing aimed at 1 in 200,000 to 1 in 1 million T cells' resolution. Repertoires were generated with immunoSEQ multiplex PCR, while TCRdb's copy carries only in-frame clones and drops some. In the table there are 24,000 or so clones, roughly 74% of which are singletons. The study's findings and limits: T-cell clonality at baseline went above that of age-matched healthy donors and rose and fell with circulating CD8+ T-cell counts. Stable or contracted on treatment, public clonotypes were also uncommon.

Germline V lookup: CDR1 LNHDA, CDR2 SQIVND (reference sequence). Germline trimming cut 3 bases from V and 5 bases from J; bases unmatched to any gene: 13. The CDR3 length is 16 residues. The sequence was collected from a human donor with chronic lymphocytic leukemia. The V call is TRBV19, the J call TRBJ2-7, with 7 bases that match TRBD1. Sequencing was performed on PBMCs, taken after 12 months of ibrutinib treatment. The CDR3 sequence: CASSIRVATGIDEQYF. The DNA of the CDR3 is TGTGCCAGTAGTATCAGGGTTGCGACAGGGATCGACGAGCAGTACTTC.